The 28 T cell receptor beta chains presented below share a single source sample, sequenced in a study of T cell responses to AZD1222 COVID-19 vaccine (dated by TCRdb to the early 2020s). The time point label of this sample denotes: baseline before first vaccination. Libraries were constructed by the immunoSEQ multiplex PCR assay. TCRdb re-hosts the immuneACCESS table, in-frame sequences only. Its copies lack some clones; in the studies checked, an unresolved V gene accounts for under half of them, and the cause for the rest is not known. This sample has 100,000 to 150,000 clones in its table, and approximately 92% of those were observed once. The top ten hold about 1.1% of the sample. This material consisted of peripheral blood, taken on day 0 of AZD1222 vaccination. The receptor source for this set is an adult in good health.

The chain joins TRBV5-4 to TRBJ2-7; D gene uncertain. The CDR3 runs to 13 residues. V lost 2 bases to trimming and J lost 6 bases, with 12 bases between them. Germline values: CDR1 SGHNT, CDR2 YYREEE (reference sequence). CDR3 in DNA: TGTGCCAGCAGCTTCCCCACCGTGGGCGAGCAGTACTTC. It codes for CASSFPTVGEQYF.

The gene calls are TRBV27 and TRBJ2-7, with D unresolved. The CDR3 length is 14 residues. The germline V and J ends were trimmed by 3 bases and 10 bases, with 19 bases remaining between them. CDR1 is MNHEY and CDR2 is SMNVEV in the germline V gene (reference sequence). The CDR3 bases are TGTGCCAGCAGTTTGAATTTCCAGGCAGGAACACAGTACTTC. Its translation is CASSLNFQAGTQYF.

The chain joins TRBV3-1 (or the pseudogene TRBV3-2) to TRBJ1-1; 10 bases line up with TRBD1. The CDR3 totals 15 residues. V gave up 5 bases and J gave up 5 bases; unmatched junction bases: 8. Germline values: CDR1 LGHDT, CDR2 YNNKEL (reference sequence). CDR3 residues: CASSSWTGGRTEAFF. In nucleotides, the CDR3 is TGTGCCAGCAGCTCTTGGACAGGGGGGAGGACTGAAGCTTTCTTT.

This clone showed up just once. The rearrangement uses TRBV4-1 and TRBJ1-6; a weak D match, TRBD1 (6 bases). V was clipped by 5 bases and J by 0 bases, with 14 bases between them. The germline gives CDR1 MGHRA, CDR2 YSYEKL. The CDR3 spans 17 residues. CDR3 in DNA: TGCGCCAGCAGCTCCGGGACACTGAGCTCCTATAATTCACCCCTCCACTTT. It codes for CASSSGTLSSYNSPLHF.

This clone was observed a handful of times. At the DNA level, this CDR3 is encoded by other sequences in the same sample as well. This chain connects TRBV19 to TRBJ1-1, with a possible D match to TRBD1 (5 bases). Germline lookup yields CDR1 LNHDA and CDR2 SQIVND (reference sequence). Deletions cut 3 bases from V and 4 bases from J, with 15 bases between. The CDR3 has 15 amino acids. CDR3 sequence (DNA): TGTGCCAGTAGTATCGCTGGTGGGGGTCCCACTGAAGCTTTCTTT. It specifies CASSIAGGGPTEAFF.

This rearrangement joins TRBV19 to TRBJ1-2; 10 bases fit TRBD1. The CDR3 length is 14 residues. CDR1 LNHDA and CDR2 SQIVND come from the germline V gene (reference sequence). The V and J ends lost 6 bases and 13 bases, in that order; junction bases with no gene match: 14. CDR3: CASRRAPGQGFSTF. The CDR3 DNA follows: TGTGCCAGTAGAAGGGCCCCGGGACAGGGGTTCTCCACCTTC.

V and J are TRBV7-9 and TRBJ2-4, with 10 bases lining up with TRBD1. CDR1 is SEHNR, CDR2 FQNEAQ, per germline (reference sequence). V trimming: 1 base; J trimming: 0 bases; junction bases outside the gene matches: 3. The length of the CDR3 is 17 residues. The CDR3 DNA follows: TGTGCCAGCAGCTTAGTTGGGACAGGGGTAGCCAAAAACATTCAGTACTTC. Amino acids: CASSLVGTGVAKNIQYF.

The chain employs TRBV27 and TRBJ1-1; the D gene is possibly TRBD1 (5 bases). The CDR3 is 15 residues long. Germline V gene lookup returns CDR1 MNHEY and CDR2 SMNVEV (reference sequence). The germline V and J ends were trimmed by 3 bases and 4 bases, with 15 bases remaining between them. The CDR3 DNA is TGTGCCAGCAGTTTTGGGGGAGGTGGCGGCACTGAAGCTTTCTTT. Its translation: CASSFGGGGGTEAFF.

The rearrangement uses TRBV6-4 and TRBJ2-2, with D tentatively TRBD1 (6 bases). CDR1 MRHNA and CDR2 SNTAGT come from the germline V gene. Trimming cost V 6 bases and J 1 base, with 9 bases left between them. The CDR3 is made up of 14 amino acids. The CDR3 bases are TGTGCCAGCAGAGGACAGCTGAACACCGGGGAGCTGTTTTTT. This encodes CASRGQLNTGELFF.

The chain combines TRBV28 with TRBJ2-5, with D possibly TRBD1 on 5 matching bases. The germline CDR1 and CDR2 sequences are MDHEN and SYDVKM. The CDR3 runs to 18 residues. V lost 4 bases and J 2 bases, leaving 23 bases between the germline ends. In nucleotides, the CDR3 is TGTGCCAGCAGTTCATTCCCCCAGGGAAGACGGCTTCAAGAGACCCAGTACTTC. Amino acid sequence: CASSSFPQGRRLQETQYF.

The sample holds one count of this clone. The chain links TRBV7-9 to TRBJ2-7; 7 positions match TRBD1. The J segment lost 2 bases and the V segment lost 5 bases, leaving 9 bases of the junction unmatched. The CDR3 contains 15 residues. Germline assignment: CDR1 SEHNR and CDR2 FQNEAQ (reference sequence). The CDR3 nucleotides are TGTGCCAGCAGCCCTAGTTTTGGGACAGCCTACGAGCAGTACTTC. Translated, it gives CASSPSFGTAYEQYF. Using reference TRBV7-9 and TRBJ2-7 for the parts outside the CDR3, the full variable domain is DTGVSQNPRHKITKRGQNVTFRCDPISEHNRLYWYRQTLGQGPEFLTYFQNEAQLEKSRLLSDRFSAERPKGSFSTLEIQRTEQGDSAMYLCASSPSFGTAYEQYFGPGTRLTVT.

The rearrangement links TRBV2 to TRBJ2-1; D might be TRBD2 (5 bases). V gave up 3 bases and J gave up 8 bases, with 17 bases separating them. The CDR3 is made up of 15 amino acids. The germline V gene encodes CDR1 SNHLY and CDR2 FYNNEI. CDR3 nucleotides: TGTGCCAGCAGTGACCAGCGTATTAAGGAGGATGAGCAGTTCTTC. Amino acid sequence: CASSDQRIKEDEQFF.

The V call is TRBV10-3, the J call TRBJ1-5; no clear D. CDR3 length: 13 amino acids. V lost 6 bases and J 0 bases, leaving 6 bases between the germline ends. CDR1 is ENHRY, CDR2 SYGVKD, per germline. The DNA for the CDR3 is TGTGCCATCAGCATGAATAGCAATCAGCCCCAGCATTTT. This translates into CAISMNSNQPQHF.

The J gene is TRBJ1-5, the V gene TRBV28, with D perhaps matching TRBD1 (6 bases). CDR1 is MDHEN, CDR2 SYDVKM, per germline. This CDR3 comprises 16 residues. V was clipped by 7 bases and J by 4 bases, with 20 bases between them. The CDR3 region has the DNA TGTGCCAGCAATTCTTGGTTAGGTCAGGGGAATCAGCCCCAGCATTTT. This codes for CASNSWLGQGNQPQHF.

The rearrangement joins TRBV28 to TRBJ1-2; D gene uncertain. V was trimmed by 3 bases and J by 4 bases, leaving 12 bases between them. The length of the CDR3 is 14 residues. The germline gives CDR1 MDHEN, CDR2 SYDVKM. The DNA of the CDR3 is TGTGCCAGCAGTTTCGCCAGGAGCTTCTATGGCTACACCTTC. The encoded protein is CASSFARSFYGYTF.

The chain links TRBV29-1 to TRBJ1-1, with D maybe TRBD1 (6 bases). Germline V gene lookup returns CDR1 SQVTM and CDR2 ANQGSEA. The CDR3 totals 14 residues. The V end was cut by 4 bases, the J end by 0 bases, with 12 bases between. The CDR3 loop reads CSVAHRVLNTEAFF. In DNA, the CDR3 is TGCAGCGTTGCCCACAGGGTGCTGAACACTGAAGCTTTCTTT.

Points on this clone: Other nucleotide sequences from this sample produce the same CDR3. This chain connects TRBV3-1 (or the pseudogene TRBV3-2) to TRBJ1-5; weak D call: TRBD1 (5 bases). The CDR3 spans 13 residues. Looked up from germline, CDR1 is LGHDT and CDR2 is YNNKEL (reference sequence). The V gene lost 2 bases and the J gene lost 4 bases, with 6 bases spanning the gap. This chain's CDR3 is CASSQRGNQPQHF. The CDR3 DNA is TGTGCCAGCAGCCAAAGGGGAAATCAGCCCCAGCATTTT.

The chain has TRBV2 and TRBJ1-2; TRBD1 agrees at 7 bases. In germline, CDR1 is SNHLY, CDR2 FYNNEI. The V and J ends lost 2 bases and 8 bases, in that order; junction bases with no gene match: 5. The length of the CDR3 is 13 residues. The DNA of the CDR3 is TGTGCCAGCAGTGAATCCCAGGGGGGCGGCTACACCTTC. Translation: CASSESQGGGYTF.

This clone came up once. The chain has TRBV9 and TRBJ1-2; D is ambiguous. The CDR3 is 12 residues long. The V end lost 3 bases, the J end lost 2 bases, and 5 bases lay between the germline ends. Germline assignment: CDR1 SGDLS and CDR2 YYNGEE. The CDR3 sequence is CASSGNNYGYTF. In DNA, the CDR3 is TGTGCCAGCAGCGGCAACAACTATGGCTACACCTTC.

The rearrangement uses TRBV27 and TRBJ2-2; 10 bases fit TRBD2. This CDR3 spans 13 amino acids. The V gene's germline CDR1 is MNHEY and CDR2 SMNVEV (reference sequence). V was pared by 5 bases and J by 9 bases, with 3 bases of the junction left unmatched. The CDR3 sequence: CASSPAGGWELFF. In DNA form, the CDR3 reads TGTGCCAGCAGTCCAGCGGGAGGGTGGGAGCTGTTTTTT.

The chain combines TRBV30 with TRBJ2-5; possibly TRBD1 for D (8 bases). Germline V lookup: CDR1 GTSNPN, CDR2 SVGIG (reference sequence). CDR3 length: 12 amino acids. The germline V and J ends were trimmed by 4 bases and 5 bases, with 11 bases remaining between them. The CDR3 DNA is TGTGCCTGGAACAGGGGGGGCGAGACCCAGTACTTC. Protein product: CAWNRGGETQYF.

The J gene is TRBJ1-5, the V gene TRBV30; 7 bases map to TRBD1. Per germline, CDR1 GTSNPN and CDR2 SVGIG (reference sequence). Losses at the gene ends were 4 bases for V and 2 bases for J; bases not matched to a gene: 8. The CDR3 runs 15 residues. CDR3 DNA: TGTGCCTGGAAGGGCAGGGGGGTTGGCAATCAGCCCCAGCATTTT. It is translated as CAWKGRGVGNQPQHF.

This sequence joins TRBV30 and TRBJ2-2; TRBD2 agrees at 7 bases. The CDR3 consists of 17 residues. Looked up from germline, CDR1 is GTSNPN and CDR2 is SVGIG (reference sequence). V was pared by 1 base and J by 1 base, with 9 bases of the junction left unmatched. As DNA, the CDR3 is TGTGCCTGGAGTGGCCTCGAGCGGGGCGTGAACACCGGGGAGCTGTTTTTT. This encodes CAWSGLERGVNTGELFF.

This chain connects TRBV3-1 (or the pseudogene TRBV3-2) to TRBJ2-1, with 7 bases matching TRBD2. CDR1 is LGHDT, CDR2 YNNKEL, per germline (reference sequence). This CDR3 spans 13 amino acids. V shed 7 bases and J 7 bases; nucleotides not matched to a gene: 7. Written as DNA, the CDR3 is TGTGCCAGCACAGGCGGGAGTAAAAATGAGCAGTTCTTC. Protein: CASTGGSKNEQFF.

The rearrangement joins TRBV7-8 to TRBJ2-7; 10 bases fit TRBD2. This CDR3 comprises 15 residues. V trimming: 5 bases; J trimming: 2 bases; junction bases outside the gene matches: 6. Per the germline V gene, CDR1 is SGHVS and CDR2 is FQNEAQ. CDR3 in amino acids: CASSLGLARAYEQYF. CDR3 DNA sequence: TGTGCCAGCAGCCTGGGACTAGCGAGAGCCTACGAGCAGTACTTC.

The rearrangement links TRBV27 to TRBJ1-5; 9 bases are shared with TRBD1. Trimming removed 0 bases from V and 6 bases from J; junction bases left unmatched: 3. There are 15 residues in the CDR3. The germline V gene has CDR1 MNHEY and CDR2 SMNVEV (reference sequence). CDR3 DNA sequence: TGTGCCAGCAGTTTATCAAGACAGGGGGGTCAGCCCCAGCATTTT. This sequence encodes CASSLSRQGGQPQHF.

The chain joins TRBV5-1 to TRBJ1-5; no firm D call. The CDR3 has 13 amino acids. V was pared by 0 bases and J by 2 bases, with 3 bases between. The germline CDR1 and CDR2 sequences are SGHRS and YFSETQ. In nucleotides, the CDR3 is TGCGCCAGCAGCTTGGTGGGCAATCAGCCCCAGCATTTT. Its translation is CASSLVGNQPQHF.

The chain links TRBV15 to TRBJ1-1; possible D gene TRBD1, 6 bases. CDR1 is LNHNV and CDR2 is YYDKDF in the germline V gene (reference sequence). This CDR3 has 15 amino acids. V lost 0 bases and J 0 bases, leaving 8 bases between the germline ends. CDR3 region: CATSRDRGMNTEAFF. The CDR3 nucleotides are TGTGCCACCAGCAGAGATAGGGGGATGAACACTGAAGCTTTCTTT.